This T cell receptor beta chain was captured in a study of blood T cell repertoires in COVID-19. Study overall: In each case, the material was cDNA or gDNA derived from T cells, B-cell-depleted T cells, or PBMCs.

Assay used: immunoSEQ multiplex PCR; TCRdb lists only in-frame clones, some missing. The sample holds roughly 250,000 clones, about 87% seen once. The V and J ends lost 4 bases and 10 bases, in that order; junction bases with no gene match: 7. The V gene's germline CDR1 is SGDLS and CDR2 YYNGEE. This CDR3 has 14 residues. Participants spanned ages about 18 to 90 years and resided in about 24 US areas. Cohorts were assigned according to the clinical history that participants reported. The sequence was collected from a woman in her 40s with acute COVID-19. This chain uses TRBV9 with TRBJ2-1; TRBD1 matches at 11 bases. The sequenced sample was PBMCs or T cells enriched from blood (not recorded which). The CDR3 sequence is CASSWDRGEEEQFF. The CDR3 coding sequence is TGTGCCAGCAGCTGGGACAGGGGGGAGGAAGAGCAGTTCTTC.